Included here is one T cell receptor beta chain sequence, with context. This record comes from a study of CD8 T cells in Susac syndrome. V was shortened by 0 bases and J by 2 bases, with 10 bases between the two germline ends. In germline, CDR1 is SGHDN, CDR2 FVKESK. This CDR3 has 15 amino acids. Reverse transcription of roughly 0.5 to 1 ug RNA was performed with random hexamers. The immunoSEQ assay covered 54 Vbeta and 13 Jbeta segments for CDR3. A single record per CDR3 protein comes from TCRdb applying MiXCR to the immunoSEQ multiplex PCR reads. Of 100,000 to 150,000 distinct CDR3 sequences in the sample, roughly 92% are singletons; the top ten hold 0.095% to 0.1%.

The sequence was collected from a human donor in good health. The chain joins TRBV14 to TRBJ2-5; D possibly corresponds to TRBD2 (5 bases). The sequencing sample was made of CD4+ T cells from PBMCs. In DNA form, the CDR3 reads TGTGCCAGCAGCCAAGATGCGGGCGTACAAGAGACCCAGTACTTC. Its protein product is CASSQDAGVQETQYF.